Below, one T cell receptor (beta chain) is given with its context. The antigen is not known. Germline values: CDR1 LNHDA, CDR2 SQIVND (reference sequence). Trimming took 4 bases from V and 1 from J; bases not matched to a gene: 4. The CDR3 is 14 residues long. The input for sorted-subset replicate PCRs was approximately 190 ng DNA, about 30,000 T cell genomes. The data were produced by immunoSEQ multiplex PCR, yet TCRdb's version contains in-frame clones alone and is incomplete. The top ten clones hold 0.1% to 0.11% of a sample with 550,000 to 750,000 clones, nearly 97% of them seen once. The data are from a study of shared clonotypes between healthy human individuals. Study outcomes and limitations: In a handful of donors, about 5% of naive CD4 clonotypes appeared in common.

It was CD45RO-negative cells, positively selected for CCR7, that made up naive CD8 cells, with terminally differentiated effector memory CD45RA+ cells excluded. Donors included only healthy HIV-negative adults lacking recent acute infections or vaccinations. The sequence was collected from a woman in her twenties or thirties in good health. The rearrangement joins TRBV19 to TRBJ2-7; TRBD1 matches at 7 bases. Sequencing was performed on naive CD8+ T cells sorted from blood. The CDR3 spells CASSTETGSYEQYF. As DNA, the CDR3 is TGTGCCAGTAGTACCGAGACAGGGTCCTACGAGCAGTACTTC.